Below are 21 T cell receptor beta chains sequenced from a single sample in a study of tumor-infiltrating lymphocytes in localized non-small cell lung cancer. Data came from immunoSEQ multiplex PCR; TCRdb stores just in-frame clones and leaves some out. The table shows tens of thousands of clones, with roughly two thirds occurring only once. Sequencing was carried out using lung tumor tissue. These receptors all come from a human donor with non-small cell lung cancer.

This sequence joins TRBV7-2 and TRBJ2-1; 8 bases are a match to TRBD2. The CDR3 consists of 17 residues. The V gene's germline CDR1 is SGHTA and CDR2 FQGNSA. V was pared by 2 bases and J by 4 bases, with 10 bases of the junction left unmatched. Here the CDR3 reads CASSLRVGVAGYNEQFF. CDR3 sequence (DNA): TGTGCCAGCAGCTTAAGGGTCGGGGTAGCGGGATACAATGAGCAGTTCTTC.

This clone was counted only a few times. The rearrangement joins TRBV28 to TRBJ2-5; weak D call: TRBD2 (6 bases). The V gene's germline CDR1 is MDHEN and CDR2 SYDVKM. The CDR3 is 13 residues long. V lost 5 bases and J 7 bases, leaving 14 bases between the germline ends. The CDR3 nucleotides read TGTGCCAGCAGTCCTAGCGACGGAGGGACCCAGTACTTC. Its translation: CASSPSDGGTQYF.

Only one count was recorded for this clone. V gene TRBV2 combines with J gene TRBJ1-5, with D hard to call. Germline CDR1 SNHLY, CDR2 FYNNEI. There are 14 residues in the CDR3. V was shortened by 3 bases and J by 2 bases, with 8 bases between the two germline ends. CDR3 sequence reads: CASSEGNGNQPQHF. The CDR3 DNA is TGTGCCAGCAGTGAGGGTAATGGCAATCAGCCCCAGCATTTT.

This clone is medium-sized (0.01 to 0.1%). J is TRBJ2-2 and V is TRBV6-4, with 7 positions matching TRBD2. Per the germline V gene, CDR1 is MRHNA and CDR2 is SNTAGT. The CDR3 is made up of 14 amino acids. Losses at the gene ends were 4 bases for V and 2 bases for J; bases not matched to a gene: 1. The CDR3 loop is CASSGDYNTGELFF. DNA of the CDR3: TGTGCCAGCAGTGGGGACTATAACACCGGGGAGCTGTTTTTT.

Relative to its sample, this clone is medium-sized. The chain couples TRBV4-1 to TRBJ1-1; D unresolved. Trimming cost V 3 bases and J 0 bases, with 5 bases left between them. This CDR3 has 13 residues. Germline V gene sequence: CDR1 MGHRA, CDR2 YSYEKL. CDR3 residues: CASSHLMNTEAFF. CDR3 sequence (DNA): TGCGCCAGCAGCCATTTAATGAACACTGAAGCTTTCTTT.

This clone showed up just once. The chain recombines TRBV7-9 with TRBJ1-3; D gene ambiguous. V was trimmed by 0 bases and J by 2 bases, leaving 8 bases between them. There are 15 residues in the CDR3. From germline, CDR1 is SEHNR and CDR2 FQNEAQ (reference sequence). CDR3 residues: CASSLALGAGNTIYF. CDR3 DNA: TGTGCCAGCAGCTTAGCGCTAGGAGCTGGAAACACCATATATTTT.

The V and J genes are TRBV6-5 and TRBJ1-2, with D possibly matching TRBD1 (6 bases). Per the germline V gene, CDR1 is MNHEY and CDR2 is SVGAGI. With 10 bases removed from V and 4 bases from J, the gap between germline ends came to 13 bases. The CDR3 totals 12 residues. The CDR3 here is CATRDTLYGYTF. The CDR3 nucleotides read TGTGCCACCCGGGACACCCTCTATGGCTACACCTTC.

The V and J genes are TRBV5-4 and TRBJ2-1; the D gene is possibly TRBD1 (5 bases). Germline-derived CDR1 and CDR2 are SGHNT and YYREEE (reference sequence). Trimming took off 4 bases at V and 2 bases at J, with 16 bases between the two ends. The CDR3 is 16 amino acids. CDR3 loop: CASSRDPGNPYNEQFF. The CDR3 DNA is TGTGCCAGCAGCCGAGATCCAGGGAATCCCTACAATGAGCAGTTCTTC.

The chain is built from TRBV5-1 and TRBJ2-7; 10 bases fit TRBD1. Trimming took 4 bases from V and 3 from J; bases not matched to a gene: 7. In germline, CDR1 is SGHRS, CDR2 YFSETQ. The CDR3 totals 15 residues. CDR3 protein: CASSGTGTGVYEQYF. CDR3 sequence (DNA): TGCGCCAGCAGCGGTACCGGGACAGGGGTCTACGAGCAGTACTTC.

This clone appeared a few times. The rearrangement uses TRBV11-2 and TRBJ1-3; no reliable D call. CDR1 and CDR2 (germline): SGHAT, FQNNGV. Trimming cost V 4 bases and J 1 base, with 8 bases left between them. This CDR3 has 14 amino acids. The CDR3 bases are TGTGCCAGCAGCTCAGCGGAGTCTGGAAACACCATATATTTT. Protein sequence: CASSSAESGNTIYF.

CDR3 region: CASGGEQFF. The CDR3, as DNA: TGTGCCAGCGGGGGAGAGCAGTTCTTC. The chain couples TRBV2 to TRBJ2-1, with D perhaps given as TRBD1 or TRBD2 (5 bases each). CDR3 size: 9 residues. Germline assignment: CDR1 SNHLY and CDR2 FYNNEI. The ends were cut back, 8 bases at V and 10 bases at J, with 6 bases in the middle.

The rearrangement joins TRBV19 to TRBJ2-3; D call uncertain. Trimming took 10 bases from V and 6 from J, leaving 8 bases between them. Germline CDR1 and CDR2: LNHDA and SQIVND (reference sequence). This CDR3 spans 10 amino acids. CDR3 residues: CATHGDTQYF. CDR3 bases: TGTGCCACCCACGGGGATACGCAGTATTTT.

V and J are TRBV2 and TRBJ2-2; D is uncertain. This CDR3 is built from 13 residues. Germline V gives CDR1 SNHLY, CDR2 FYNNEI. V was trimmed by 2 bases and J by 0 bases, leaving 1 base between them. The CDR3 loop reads CASSEPNTGELFF. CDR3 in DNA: TGTGCCAGCAGTGAACCGAACACCGGGGAGCTGTTTTTT.

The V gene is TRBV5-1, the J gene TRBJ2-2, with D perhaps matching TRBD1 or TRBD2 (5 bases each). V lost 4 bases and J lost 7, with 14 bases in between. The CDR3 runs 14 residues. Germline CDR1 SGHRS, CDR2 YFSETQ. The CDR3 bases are TGCGCCAGCAGCCGCACAGGCCGGGACGGGGAGCTGTTTTTT. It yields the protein CASSRTGRDGELFF.

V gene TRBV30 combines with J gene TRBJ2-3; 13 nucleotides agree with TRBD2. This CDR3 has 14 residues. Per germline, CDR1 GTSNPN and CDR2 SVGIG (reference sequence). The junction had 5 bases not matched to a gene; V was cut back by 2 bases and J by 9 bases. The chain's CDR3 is CAWSTGTSGNTQYF. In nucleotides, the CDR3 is TGTGCCTGGAGTACGGGGACTAGCGGGAACACGCAGTATTTT. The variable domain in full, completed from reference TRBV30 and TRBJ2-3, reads SQTIHQWPATLVQPVGSPLSLECTVEGTSNPNLYWYRQAAGRGLQLLFYSVGIGQISSEVPQNLSASRPQDRQFILSSKKLLLSDSGFYLCAWSTGTSGNTQYFGPGTRLTVL.

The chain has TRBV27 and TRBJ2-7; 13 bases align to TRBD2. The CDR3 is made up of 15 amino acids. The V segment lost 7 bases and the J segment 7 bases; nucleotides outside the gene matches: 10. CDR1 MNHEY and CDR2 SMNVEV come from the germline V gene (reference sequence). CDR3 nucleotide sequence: TGTGCCAGCACCTCGGGACTAGCGGGAACAGGAGAGCAGTACTTC. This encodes CASTSGLAGTGEQYF.

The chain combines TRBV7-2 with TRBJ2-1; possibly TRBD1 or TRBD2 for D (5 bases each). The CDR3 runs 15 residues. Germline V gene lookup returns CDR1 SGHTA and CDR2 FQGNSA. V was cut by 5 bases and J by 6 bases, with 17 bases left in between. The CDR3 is CASSLGTYTFNEQFF. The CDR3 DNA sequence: TGTGCCAGCAGCCTCGGGACCTACACATTCAATGAGCAGTTCTTC.

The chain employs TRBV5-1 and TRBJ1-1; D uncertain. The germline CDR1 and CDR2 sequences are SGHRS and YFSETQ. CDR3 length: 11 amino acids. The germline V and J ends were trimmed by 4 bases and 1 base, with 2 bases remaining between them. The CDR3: CASSENTEAFF. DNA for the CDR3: TGCGCCAGCAGCGAGAACACTGAAGCTTTCTTT.

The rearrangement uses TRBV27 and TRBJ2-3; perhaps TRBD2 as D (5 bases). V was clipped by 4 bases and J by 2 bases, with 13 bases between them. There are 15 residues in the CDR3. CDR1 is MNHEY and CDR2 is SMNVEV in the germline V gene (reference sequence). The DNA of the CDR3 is TGTGCCAGCAGTTCGTATAGCGAAGTCACAGATACGCAGTATTTT. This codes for CASSSYSEVTDTQYF.

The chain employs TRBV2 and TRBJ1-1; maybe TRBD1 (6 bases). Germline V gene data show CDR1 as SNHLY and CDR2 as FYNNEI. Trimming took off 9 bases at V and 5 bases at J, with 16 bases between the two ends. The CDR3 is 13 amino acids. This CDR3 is CASQKGGYTEAFF. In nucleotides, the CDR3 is TGTGCCAGTCAGAAGGGGGGTTATACTGAAGCTTTCTTT.

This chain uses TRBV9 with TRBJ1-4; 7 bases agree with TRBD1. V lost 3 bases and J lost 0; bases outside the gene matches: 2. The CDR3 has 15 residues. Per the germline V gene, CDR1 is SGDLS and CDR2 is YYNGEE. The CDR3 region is CASSDGQATNEKLFF. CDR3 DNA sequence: TGTGCCAGCAGCGACGGACAGGCAACTAATGAAAAACTGTTTTTT.